The clone carrying this T cell receptor (gamma chain) is categorized as medium-sized (0.01 to 0.1%). The sample originates from a study of gamma-delta T cells after stem cell transplantation. The CDR3 has 15 amino acids. The V gene end was trimmed by 0 bases and the J gene end by 3 bases; junction bases not matched to a gene: 4. Germline lookup yields CDR1 EGSNGY and CDR2 YDSYNSKV. TCRdb re-called the RT-PCR reads via CATT. Here the sample spans about 1,800 gamma-chain clones, approximately 2% being singletons. Input material: gamma-delta T cells. The chain employs TRGV2 and TRGJP2. This receptor was taken from a human donor. It is not recorded whose cells these are; they may come from a transplant donor. The chain's CDR3 is CATWDGSGSDWIKTF. CDR3 DNA: TGTGCCACCTGGGACGGGTCGGGTAGTGATTGGATCAAGACGTTT.